This passage covers 2 T cell receptor beta chains from one sample sequenced in a study of shared clonotypes between healthy human individuals. Profiling relied on immunoSEQ multiplex PCR, and the TCRdb table lists in-frame clones only, not all of them. The top ten clones hold over 1.5% of a sample with roughly 700,000 clones, 74% of them seen once. Material: memory CD4+ T cells sorted from blood. Subset here: CD45RA-negative fraction. The receptors here all came from a woman younger than 45 in good health.

The chain is built from TRBV19 and TRBJ2-7; 8 bases match TRBD2. Germline V lookup: CDR1 LNHDA, CDR2 SQIVND (reference sequence). This CDR3 region has 14 residues. With V trimmed by 5 bases and J by 2 bases, 5 bases remained unmatched. CDR3 in amino acids: CASSRAGDAYEQYF. CDR3 DNA sequence: TGTGCCAGTAGTCGAGCGGGAGACGCCTACGAGCAGTACTTC.

V and J are TRBV7-6 and TRBJ2-7; 9 bases line up with TRBD2. Germline V gives CDR1 SGHVS, CDR2 FNYEAQ. The CDR3 loop spans 17 amino acids. V gave up 5 bases and J gave up 3 bases; unmatched junction bases: 14. The CDR3 spells CASSPGSGGVYGYEQYF. The CDR3 DNA is TGTGCCAGCAGCCCCGGTAGCGGGGGAGTTTATGGCTACGAGCAGTACTTC.